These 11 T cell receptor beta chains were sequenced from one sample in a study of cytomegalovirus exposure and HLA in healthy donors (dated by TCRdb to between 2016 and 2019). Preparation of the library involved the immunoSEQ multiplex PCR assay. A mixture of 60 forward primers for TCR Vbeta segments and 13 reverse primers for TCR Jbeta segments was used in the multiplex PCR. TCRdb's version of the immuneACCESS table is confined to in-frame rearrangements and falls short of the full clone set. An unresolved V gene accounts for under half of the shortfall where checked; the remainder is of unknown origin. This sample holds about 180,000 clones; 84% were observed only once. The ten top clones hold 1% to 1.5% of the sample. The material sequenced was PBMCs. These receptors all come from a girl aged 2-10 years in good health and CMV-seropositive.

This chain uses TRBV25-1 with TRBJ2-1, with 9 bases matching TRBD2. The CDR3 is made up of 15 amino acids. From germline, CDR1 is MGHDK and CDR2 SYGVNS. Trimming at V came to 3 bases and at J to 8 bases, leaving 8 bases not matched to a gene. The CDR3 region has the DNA TGTGCCAGCAGTGAGCGTAGCGGGAGATGGGATGAGCAGTTCTTC. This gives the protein CASSERSGRWDEQFF.

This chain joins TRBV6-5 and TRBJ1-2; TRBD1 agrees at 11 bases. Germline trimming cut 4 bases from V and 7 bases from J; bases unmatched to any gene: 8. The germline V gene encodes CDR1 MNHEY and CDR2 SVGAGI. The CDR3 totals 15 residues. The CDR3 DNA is TGTGCCAGCAGTTCAGGACAGGGGGCTCTATTTGGCTACACCTTC. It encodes CASSSGQGALFGYTF.

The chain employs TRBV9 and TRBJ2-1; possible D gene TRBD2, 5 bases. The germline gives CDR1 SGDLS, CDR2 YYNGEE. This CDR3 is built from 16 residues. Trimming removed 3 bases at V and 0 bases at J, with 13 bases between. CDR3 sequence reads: CASSAYTGVSYNEQFF. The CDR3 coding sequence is TGTGCCAGCAGCGCATACACCGGGGTCTCCTACAATGAGCAGTTCTTC.

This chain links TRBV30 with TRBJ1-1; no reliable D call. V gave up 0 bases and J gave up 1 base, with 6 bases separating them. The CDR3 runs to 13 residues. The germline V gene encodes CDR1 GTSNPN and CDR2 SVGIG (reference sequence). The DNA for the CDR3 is TGTGCCTGGAGTGTGGTCGGGAACACTGAAGCTTTCTTT. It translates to CAWSVVGNTEAFF.

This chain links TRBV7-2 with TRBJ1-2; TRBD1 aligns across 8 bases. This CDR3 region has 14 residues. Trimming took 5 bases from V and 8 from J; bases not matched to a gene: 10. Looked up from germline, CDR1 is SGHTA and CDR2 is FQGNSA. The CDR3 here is CASSIQTGDGGYTF. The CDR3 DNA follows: TGTGCCAGCAGCATACAGACAGGGGATGGGGGCTACACCTTC.

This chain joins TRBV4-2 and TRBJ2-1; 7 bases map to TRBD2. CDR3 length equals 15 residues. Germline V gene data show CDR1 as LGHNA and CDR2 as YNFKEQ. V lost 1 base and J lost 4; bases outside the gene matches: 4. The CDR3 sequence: CASSQAVRGYNEQFF. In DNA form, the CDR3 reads TGTGCCAGCAGCCAAGCGGTGCGGGGGTACAATGAGCAGTTCTTC.

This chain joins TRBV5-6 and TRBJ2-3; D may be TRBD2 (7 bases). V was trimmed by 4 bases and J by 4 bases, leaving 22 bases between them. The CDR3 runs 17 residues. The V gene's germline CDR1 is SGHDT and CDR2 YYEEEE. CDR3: CASSPVFSAGAADTQYF. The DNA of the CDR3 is TGTGCCAGCAGCCCCGTATTTAGCGCGGGGGCTGCAGATACGCAGTATTTT.

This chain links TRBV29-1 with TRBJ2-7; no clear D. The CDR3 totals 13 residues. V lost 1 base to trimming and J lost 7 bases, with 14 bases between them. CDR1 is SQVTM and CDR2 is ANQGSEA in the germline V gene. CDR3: CSVEASTGGEQYF. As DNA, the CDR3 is TGCAGCGTTGAAGCTTCGACGGGTGGGGAGCAGTACTTC.

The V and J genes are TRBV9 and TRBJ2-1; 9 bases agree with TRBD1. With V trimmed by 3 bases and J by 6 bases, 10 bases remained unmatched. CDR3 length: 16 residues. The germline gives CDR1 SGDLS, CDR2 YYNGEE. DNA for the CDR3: TGTGCCAGCAGCGCATCCGGGACAGGGTTCGCCAATGAGCAGTTCTTC. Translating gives CASSASGTGFANEQFF.

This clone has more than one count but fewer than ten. As DNA, the CDR3 is TGTGCCTGGAGCCCCCCAGCGGGAGGGTCCGTTCAGTACTTC. This encodes CAWSPPAGGSVQYF. V gene TRBV30 combines with J gene TRBJ2-4; 10 bases are shared with TRBD2. There are 14 residues in the CDR3. The germline gives CDR1 GTSNPN, CDR2 SVGIG (reference sequence). After removal of 3 bases from V and 11 bases from J, the junction contained 10 bases not matched to a gene.

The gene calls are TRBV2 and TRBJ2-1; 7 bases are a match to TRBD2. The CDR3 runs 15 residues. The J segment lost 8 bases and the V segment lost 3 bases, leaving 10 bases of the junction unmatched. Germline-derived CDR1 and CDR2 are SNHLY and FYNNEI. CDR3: CASSDGLVVLYEQFF. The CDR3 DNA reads TGTGCCAGCAGTGATGGACTAGTGGTTCTGTATGAGCAGTTCTTC.